This T cell receptor (beta chain) came from a study of cytotoxic CD8 clonotypes in ibrutinib-treated CLL. In the study overall: In all, about 11 patients were relapsed/refractory, some 14 were treatment-naive and roughly 18 were IGHV unmutated. After median approximately 6 years, roughly 14 stayed in remission, about 12 progressed; responses about 24 partial, 2 complete. Study outcomes and limitations: Baseline levels were approached again at progression, after clonality had risen at ibrutinib response.

Repertoires were generated with immunoSEQ multiplex PCR, while TCRdb's copy carries only in-frame clones and drops some. Among 200,000 or so clones listed, 60% to 80% were seen once. The sample holds a few counts of this clone. Antigen: not known. Germline CDR1 and CDR2: SSHAT and FNYEAQ (reference sequence). Trimming took 2 bases from V and 5 from J; bases not matched to a gene: 6. This CDR3 contains 15 residues. Genomic DNA for TCR beta libraries, approximately 2 micrograms, came from cryopreserved PBMCs. The source was PBMCs, collected after 12 months of ibrutinib treatment. The chain uses TRBV7-7 and TRBJ2-5, with 9 bases aligning to TRBD2. This sequence originates from a human donor with chronic lymphocytic leukemia. As DNA, the CDR3 is TGTGCCAGCAGCTTAAAGCGGGGGGCCGGGGAGACCCAGTACTTC. This encodes CASSLKRGAGETQYF. The full variable domain, with the rest looked up from reference TRBV7-7 and TRBJ2-5, is GAGVSQSPRYKVTKRGQDVTLRCDPISSHATLYWYQQALGQGPEFLTYFNYEAQPDKSGLPSDRFSAERPEGSISTLTIQRTEQRDSAMYRCASSLKRGAGETQYFGPGTRLLVL.